Sequencing of this TCR beta chain was carried out in a study of blood T cell repertoires in COVID-19 (dated by TCRdb to 2020 to 2021). Study-wide context: Collaborator samples came from the United States, Italy and Spain and covered acute and convalescent phases of COVID-19. Nearly every sample came with metadata listing a de-identified subject ID, COVID-19 status, age in years and sex. Where available, HLA class I and class II types were taken from metadata supplied by the sample provider and were not determined by assay-based typing. The material from the prospective study consisted of cDNA or gDNA derived from T cells, B-cell-depleted T cells, or PBMCs. The samples were drawn from the first 160 participants of the ongoing ImmuneRACE study and from 1,254 subjects provided by 6 global collaborators. The dataset comprised deeply sampled blood TCRbeta repertoires from subjects exposed to, actively infected with, or recovered from COVID-19. The repertoires were released in a freely available public database meant as a resource for research on the immune response to SARS-CoV-2.

The table lists this clone with a count of one. What antigen it recognizes has not been identified. Nothing much larger sits one base from this clone, and base qualities are not available. Participants in the prospective study were aged roughly 18 to 100 years, lived in some 24 United States geographic areas, and enrolled through a virtual design. To assign participants to cohorts, the prospective study relied on clinical history that participants themselves reported in a screening survey and a study questionnaire. Recovered participants in ImmuneRACE Cohort 3 were defined by two consecutive negative NP/OP PCR tests, clearance by a healthcare professional, or resolution of symptoms. In the prospective study, whole blood, serum and a nasopharyngeal or oropharyngeal swab were collected from each participant by mobile phlebotomists. Additional blood draws and questionnaires over an approximately 2-month period could optionally be provided by prospective study participants. Before DNA extraction, prospective study blood samples were shipped either frozen or at room temperature.

V loses 0 bases at its end and J loses 11 bases; junction bases beyond the gene matches: 9. The CDR3 measures 14 amino acids from cysteine to phenylalanine. This entry keeps only the CDR3 DNA: 42 bases, framed from base 1. For CDR1 and CDR2, the germline V gene (reference sequence) lists LGHDT and YNNKEL. What the study reported, not specific to this receptor: How much clinical and demographic metadata was included differed by source and by participant, and the metadata was provided uncurated.

The immunoSEQ Assay, a bias-controlled multiplex PCR, was used to amplify TCRbeta CDR3 regions from genomic DNA. The study's own analysis went as follows. Nucleated cell counts per sample were estimated from amplification of reference gene primers within the assay. To quantify the absolute abundance of each unique TCRbeta CDR3 rearrangement, sequence reads were collapsed and filtered. For each sample, productive Simpson clonality was calculated by taking the square root of Simpson's diversity index across productive rearrangements. TCRdb's version of the immuneACCESS table is confined to in-frame rearrangements and falls short of the full clone set. An unresolved V gene accounts for under half of the shortfall where checked; the remainder is of unknown origin. V and J calls plus clone size are reproduced from that table; the DNA served to infer D and trimming. For this sample the table gives 300,000 to 350,000 clones, of which roughly 89% were detected only once. The ten largest clones represent about 9.8% of the sample.

The clonotype comes from a woman aged 18-30 years who had recovered from COVID-19. The sample comprised PBMCs or T cells enriched from blood (not recorded which). The chain links TRBV3-1 (or the pseudogene TRBV3-2) with TRBJ1-1; the junction holds 7 bases that match TRBD1. The CDR3 protein: CASSQDGQVRVAFF. The base sequence is TGTGCCAGCAGCCAAGATGGACAGGTGAGGGTGGCTTTCTTT.